What follows is one T cell receptor beta chain and its context. There are many counts of this clonotype. Its antigen is not yet known. One base away there is no much larger clone; base qualities are not given. The data derive from a study of T cells after yellow fever vaccination (dated by TCRdb to the late 2010s). At the level of the whole study: Libraries from fractions with low cell numbers were prepared with the SMART-Seq v4 Ultra Low Input RNA kit. Bulk TCR alpha and beta repertoires were sequenced longitudinally to track T-cell clones before and after primary and booster YFV17D yellow fever vaccination. Blood was drawn at multiple timepoints before and after primary and secondary immunization, with bulk PBMC replicates and cell subsets isolated. Two healthy male donors, one aged 18 to 30 and one aged 30 to 40 years, were included in the cohort.

TCR cDNA was synthesized by 5'RACE template switching, which introduced a universal primer site and unique molecular identifiers. cDNA synthesis was primed from both the TCR alpha and TCR beta constant segments. Library amplification involved two PCR steps, and the second step added sample barcodes and sequencing adapters. Sequencing of the libraries was done on either Illumina HiSeq 2500 (2x100 bp) or NovaSeq (2x150 bp). The authors' analysis ran thus. Demultiplexing of reads and collapsing into UMI consensus sequences were performed with MIGEC, and V(D)J alignment was carried out with MiXCR. Vaccine-responding clonotypes were identified with edgeR using replicate PBMC samples, with FDR below 0.01 and a log2 fold change above 5 up to day 15 being required. Each bulk clonotype received a CD4 or CD8 identity based on whether the sequenced CD4 or CD8 repertoire contained that clonotype at higher abundance. TCRdb's own reprocessing of the public reads used fastp at Q25 and MiXCR and kept productive beta chains. Each entry is one CDR3 protein sequence, shown with its most common DNA and genes. Clone size and V and J calls follow TCRdb, not the original study. Here the sample has about 350,000 distinct CDR3 sequences; around a tenth occur a single time. The ten largest clones represent around 19% of the sample.

The full study reports these points: Only a couple of donors were included in the study, so the extent to which the findings can be generalized is limited. A small share of clonotypes occurred in both CD4 and CD8 compartments, likely arising from convergent recombination. Compared with the primary T-cell response, the secondary T-cell response was faster but weaker, reaching its peak on day 5 rather than on day 15. After the booster, most clones that had expanded after primary vaccination were detected again (nearly 97% of CD4 and 70% to 90% of CD8), suggesting broad maintenance of memory. Computational filtering was needed because FACS-sorted repertoires could contain abundant contaminating clonotypes from the bulk population.

The treatment or condition label here, explained by the study, means: live attenuated yellow fever vaccine strain. Two biological replicates of bulk PBMCs were collected at each blood-draw timepoint. PBMCs were isolated from peripheral blood using a standard Ficoll-Paque protocol. TriZol was used to extract RNA from bulk PBMCs, CD4 and CD8 fractions, and dextramer-positive and dextramer-negative fractions. Measured from the cysteine to the phenylalanine, the CDR3 is 11 residues long. Kept here is only the CDR3 DNA, which spans 33 bases and is read in frame from base 1. The V end loses 4 bases and the J end loses 7 bases, and a stretch of 7 bases separates them.

Source: PBMCs, taken on the day of the first yellow fever vaccination. The sequence joins TRBV12-3 or TRBV12-4 to TRBJ1-2, with TRBD1 as a weak D call on 5 bases. The clonotype was recovered from a man aged 18-30 years who received the YFV17D yellow fever vaccine. CDR3 reads: CASSWGGGYTF. The nucleotides are TGTGCCAGCAGTTGGGGGGGTGGCTACACCTTC.